Sequencing of this T cell receptor beta chain was carried out in a study of blood T cell repertoires in COVID-19. Data came from immunoSEQ multiplex PCR; TCRdb stores just in-frame clones and leaves some out. The sample lists roughly 52,000 clones, under 90% occurring once. V lost 3 bases, J lost 3 bases, and 5 bases stayed unmatched. Looked up from germline, CDR1 is SGHNT and CDR2 is YYREEE (reference sequence). There are 15 residues in the CDR3. The source is a man older than 75 with COVID-19, enrolled during active disease. The sequenced material came from peripheral blood. The J gene is TRBJ2-2, the V gene TRBV5-4, with TRBD1 matching 7 bases. CDR3 sequence (DNA): TGTGCCAGCAGCTCCGACAGGGTGGACACCGGGGAGCTGTTTTTT. The encoded protein is CASSSDRVDTGELFF. Full variable domain (remainder filled in from reference TRBV5-4 and TRBJ2-2): ETGVTQSPTHLIKTRGQQVTLRCSSQSGHNTVSWYQQALGQGPQFIFQYYREEENGRGNFPPRFSGLQFPNYSSELNVNALELDDSALYLCASSSDRVDTGELFFGEGSRLTVL.